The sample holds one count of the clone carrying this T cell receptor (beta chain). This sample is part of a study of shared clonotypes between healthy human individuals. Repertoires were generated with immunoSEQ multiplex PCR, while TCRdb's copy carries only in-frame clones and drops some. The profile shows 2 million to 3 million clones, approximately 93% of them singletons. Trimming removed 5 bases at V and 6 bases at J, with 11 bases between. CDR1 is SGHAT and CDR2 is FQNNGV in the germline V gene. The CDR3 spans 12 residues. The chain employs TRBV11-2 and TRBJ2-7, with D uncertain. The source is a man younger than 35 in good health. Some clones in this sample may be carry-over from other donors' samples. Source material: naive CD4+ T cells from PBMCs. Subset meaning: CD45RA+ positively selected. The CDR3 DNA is TGTGCCAGCAGCCCGGAGTCTCGCGAGCAGTACTTC. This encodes CASSPESREQYF.